The T cell receptor (beta chain) under discussion was sequenced for a study of early T cells in non-severe SARS-CoV-2 infection. Study in general: The sequenced material was bulk RNA from unsorted whole blood, and its chains were unpaired. Broader study findings: Anti-spike CD8 responses were favored by VDJdb matching, which missed private and CD4 specificities.

Molecules of cDNA were individually given unique molecular identifiers that were attached to them. MiXCR, applied by TCRdb to the 5' RACE reads, yields one record per CDR3 protein. The table includes about 30,000 distinct CDR3 sequences, roughly 5.8% detected once. The V gene's germline CDR1 is SNHLY and CDR2 FYNNEI. The length of the CDR3 is 15 residues. The V gene lost 6 bases and the J gene lost 2 bases, with 14 bases spanning the gap. This clonotype was observed at least ten times. As yet, its antigen is unknown. Sample: whole blood. The chain recombines TRBV2 with TRBJ2-1, with TRBD2 as a possible D gene (6 bases). The TCR originated in an adult who was a healthcare worker with PCR-confirmed SARS-CoV-2 infection or an uninfected control (not recorded which). The CDR3 sequence: CASRPGTGAYNEQFF. CDR3 nucleotide sequence: TGTGCCAGCAGGCCCGGGACGGGGGCCTACAATGAGCAGTTCTTC.